This TCR beta chain was sequenced during a study of CD8+CD57+ T cells in acquired aplastic anemia (dated by TCRdb to 2017 to 2018). The study in broad terms: DNA extracted from sorted CD4+ and CD8+ cells had a mean of about 3.2 ug, with a range of 0.2 to 27.4 ug. A CD8+CD57+ expansion meant a frequency higher than the mean frequency seen in healthy subjects. Overall results and qualifications from the work: No significant difference in CD8+ Simpson's diversity was found between patients and healthy controls (P=0.060). Some 31 CD8+ CDR3 sequences were shared between patients and controls but appeared highly expressed in patients and within their immunodominant clones.

Reading from cysteine to phenylalanine, the CDR3 counts 12 amino acids. The kept DNA is CDR3 alone, 36 bases in frame from the first base. From the germline V gene, CDR1 is SGHDT and CDR2 is YYEEEE. V is clipped by 3 bases and J by 6 bases, and the sequence between their germline boundaries is 7 bases long. Turning to this clonotype: It has no known antigen specificity. No base qualities exist here, and no much larger clone lies one base off it.

The patients picked for sequencing were ones in whom flow cytometry had shown an expansion of CD8+CD57+ cells. All patients had severe acquired aplastic anemia diagnosed by International Study of Aplastic Anemia and Agranulocytosis and Camitta criteria. Patients had received no therapy at the time of blood sampling. TCR repertoires of sorted CD4+ and CD8+ blood T cells from severe aplastic anemia patients and healthy subjects were deep-sequenced in the study. In the USA, patient enrollment took place under clinicaltrials.gov protocols 00001620, 01623167, 00001397, 00071045, 00081523 and 00961064. Ficoll-Paque density gradient centrifugation was used to isolate peripheral blood mononuclear cells. Before DNA was extracted, CD4+ and CD8+ T cells were sorted using either FACS or magnetic beads. Genomic DNA served as template for TCR beta VDJ combination and CDR3 sequence profiling. An Illumina HiSeq 2000 was used for TCR repertoire sequencing. In the source study's methods: TRBV/TRBJ rearrangement plots, CDR3 size and DJ length profiles, and Simpson's diversity index were used to evaluate the repertoires. Whichever DNA sequence was most abundant in the deep sequencing data was defined as the immunodominant clone. CDR3 amino acid sequences were checked for sharing across subjects and were also compared against the VDJdb database and published repertoires. Using fastp at Q25 and MiXCR, TCRdb reprocessed the public reads and kept productive beta chains. Rows are unified per CDR3 protein, each entry keeping the most common DNA and genes. The V and J calls come from TCRdb's annotation, not from the publication. The sample has fewer than 250,000 distinct CDR3 sequences on record, roughly 50% of them singletons. Of the sample, approximately 20% falls within the top ten clones.

The sequence is built from TRBV5-6 and TRBJ1-5; too little of a D gene remains to name it. This sequence was found in a human donor with aplastic anemia. Input material: sorted CD4+, CD8+, or CD8+CD57+ T cells (not recorded which) from PBMCs. The CDR3 reads as follows: CASSSSPQPQHF. The DNA sequence reads TGTGCCAGCAGCTCCTCCCCTCAGCCCCAGCATTTT.